Listed here are 29 T cell receptor beta chains from one sample, sequenced in a study of T cells after yellow fever vaccination. TCRdb itself ran the 5' RACE reads through MiXCR, one entry per CDR3 protein. The sample gives 450,000 to 650,000 distinct CDR3 sequences, about 13% of which show up once; more than 12% is in the top ten. The sample in question was PBMCs, obtained on the day of the yellow fever booster vaccination. These receptors all stem from a young man who received the YFV17D yellow fever vaccine.

This clonotype was observed a few times. The rearrangement links TRBV7-8 to TRBJ2-2; no definite D call. Germline V CDR1 and CDR2: SGHVS, FQNEAQ. The CDR3 has 12 amino acids. Trimming took 8 bases from V and 4 from J, leaving 8 bases between them. CDR3: CASATGTGELFF. In DNA form, the CDR3 reads TGTGCCAGCGCCACGGGCACCGGGGAGCTGTTTTTT.

Regarding this clonotype: A read error may account for a junction end that differs from germline. The gene calls are TRBV30 and TRBJ1-5; possible D gene TRBD1, 5 bases. This CDR3 spans 14 amino acids. CDR1 and CDR2 from the germline V gene are GTSNPN and SVGIG (reference sequence). The CDR3: CARSGGAAGQPQHF. Written as DNA, the CDR3 is TGTGCCAGGAGTGGGGGAGCGGCGGGTCAGCCCCAGCATTTT.

The V and J genes are TRBV7-3 and TRBJ2-3, with D possibly TRBD2 on 6 matching bases. The CDR3 extends over 15 amino acids. Per germline, CDR1 SGHTA and CDR2 FQGTGA. The V end lost 2 bases, the J end lost 7 bases, and 16 bases lay between the germline ends. The CDR3 loop is CASSLGAGPGNTQYF. The CDR3 coding sequence is TGTGCCAGCAGCTTAGGAGCGGGCCCAGGGAATACGCAGTATTTT.

The V call is TRBV5-4, the J call TRBJ2-2, with a possible D match to TRBD1 (5 bases). Germline loops: CDR1 SGHNT, CDR2 YYREEE (reference sequence). This CDR3 contains 14 residues. V was trimmed by 3 bases and J by 5 bases, leaving 11 bases between them. CDR3 residues: CASSSGPGTGELFF. DNA for the CDR3: TGTGCCAGCAGCTCCGGACCAGGGACCGGGGAGCTGTTTTTT.

This clonotype was seen a handful of times. The chain combines TRBV7-2 with TRBJ2-5; D is possibly TRBD1 (6 bases). The germline CDR1 and CDR2 sequences are SGHTA and FQGNSA. This CDR3 has 13 amino acids. V lost 5 bases and J 5 bases, leaving 12 bases between the germline ends. Here the CDR3 reads CASSQWGRETQYF. The CDR3 DNA follows: TGTGCCAGCAGCCAGTGGGGGCGGGAGACCCAGTACTTC.

This chain uses TRBV5-6 with TRBJ2-1, with TRBD2 identical over 8 bases. The V gene end was trimmed by 1 base and the J gene end by 6 bases; junction bases not matched to a gene: 3. CDR3 length: 14 amino acids. CDR1 is SGHDT and CDR2 is YYEEEE in the germline V gene. This CDR3 reads CASSLTSGCNEQFF. The CDR3 DNA follows: TGTGCCAGCAGCTTGACTAGCGGATGCAATGAGCAGTTCTTC.

The chain combines TRBV7-6 with TRBJ2-1, with D uncertain. CDR1 and CDR2 from the germline V gene are SGHVS and FNYEAQ. Trimming removed 3 bases at V and 0 bases at J, with 9 bases between. This CDR3 is 15 amino acids long. CDR3 region: CASSFLLGSYNEQFF. CDR3 DNA: TGTGCCAGCAGCTTCCTGCTGGGCTCCTACAATGAGCAGTTCTTC.

This clonotype was counted only a few times. CDR3 region: CASSLVSGDSTDTQYF. CDR3 bases: TGCGCCAGCAGCTTGGTTAGCGGGGACTCCACAGATACGCAGTATTTT. The genes are TRBV5-1 and TRBJ2-3, with TRBD2 matching over 8 bases. Germline V CDR1 and CDR2: SGHRS, YFSETQ. After removal of 0 bases from V and 2 bases from J, the junction contained 5 bases not matched to a gene. This CDR3 is 16 amino acids long.

There are a few counts of this clonotype. The V call is TRBV20-1, the J call TRBJ2-2; 11 bases align to TRBD2. The junction had 3 bases not matched to a gene; V was cut back by 5 bases and J by 7 bases. Germline V lookup: CDR1 DFQATT, CDR2 SNEGSKA (reference sequence). The CDR3 loop spans 13 amino acids. The CDR3 spells CSAPSGRIGELFF. DNA of the CDR3: TGCAGTGCTCCTAGCGGGAGGATCGGGGAGCTGTTTTTT.

This clonotype was detected a few times. The chain employs TRBV11-3 and TRBJ2-2; TRBD2 matches 12 bases. Germline assignment: CDR1 SGHNT and CDR2 YENEEA. Trimming at V came to 5 bases and at J to 5 bases, leaving 6 bases not matched to a gene. The CDR3 extends over 16 amino acids. DNA of the CDR3: TGTGCCAGCAGCCCCCGCGGGACTAGCGGGACCGGGGAGCTGTTTTTT. Its translation: CASSPRGTSGTGELFF.

This clonotype was counted only a few times. CDR3 sequence reads: CATSNQGQGYEQYF. The CDR3 bases are TGTGCCACCAGCAATCAAGGACAGGGGTACGAGCAGTACTTC. The V call is TRBV15, the J call TRBJ2-7, with 9 bases matching TRBD1. V was pared by 4 bases and J by 4 bases, with 5 bases of the junction left unmatched. Germline V gene data show CDR1 as LNHNV and CDR2 as YYDKDF (reference sequence). The CDR3 consists of 14 residues.

This clonotype has a handful of counts. The chain couples TRBV7-9 to TRBJ2-5; TRBD1 matches 7 bases. The V segment lost 6 bases and the J segment 5 bases; nucleotides outside the gene matches: 9. This CDR3 contains 14 residues. From germline, CDR1 is SEHNR and CDR2 FQNEAQ (reference sequence). CDR3 loop: CASSLQGSQETQYF. CDR3 sequence (DNA): TGTGCCAGCAGTCTACAGGGGTCCCAGGAGACCCAGTACTTC. The full variable domain, rest sourced from reference TRBV7-9 and TRBJ2-5, is DTGVSQNPRHKITKRGQNVTFRCDPISEHNRLYWYRQTLGQGPEFLTYFQNEAQLEKSRLLSDRFSAERPKGSFSTLEIQRTEQGDSAMYLCASSLQGSQETQYFGPGTRLLVL.

With respect to this clonotype: At one boundary the junction diverges from the germline segment, which might be a read error. The rearrangement joins TRBV5-5 to TRBJ2-1, with D tentatively TRBD2 (5 bases). Germline-derived CDR1 and CDR2 are SGHKS and YYEKEE (reference sequence). The CDR3 is made up of 15 amino acids. CDR3 protein: CAISPGVSPDNEQFF. The CDR3 DNA reads TGTGCCATCAGCCCCGGGGTCAGCCCGGACAATGAGCAGTTCTTC.

The gene calls are TRBV7-2 and TRBJ2-1, with TRBD2 as a possible D gene (5 bases). Germline V lookup: CDR1 SGHTA, CDR2 FQGNSA. The CDR3 has 13 amino acids. The V and J ends lost 3 bases and 10 bases respectively, with 13 bases between them. For the CDR3, the DNA is TGTGCCAGCAGCTTGTGGGAGTTGCGGGAGCAGTTCTTC. It codes for CASSLWELREQFF.

This clonotype was seen only a few times. The chain links TRBV11-2 to TRBJ2-3, with TRBD2 identical over 12 bases. Germline V lookup: CDR1 SGHAT, CDR2 FQNNGV. This CDR3 has 16 residues. With 3 bases clipped from V and 2 bases from J, the junction kept 3 bases outside the gene matches. CDR3 sequence (DNA): TGTGCCAGCAGCTTTACTAGCGGGAGGTCCACAGATACGCAGTATTTT. Encoded protein: CASSFTSGRSTDTQYF. Together with reference TRBV11-2 and TRBJ2-3, the CDR3 gives the full variable domain: EAGVAQSPRYKIIEKRQSVAFWCNPISGHATLYWYQQILGQGPKLLIQFQNNGVVDDSQLPKDRFSAERLKGVDSTLKIQPAKLEDSAVYLCASSFTSGRSTDTQYFGPGTRLTVL.

This clonotype was counted at least ten times. CDR3 in amino acids: CASSSSVVSYEQYF. DNA of the CDR3: TGTGCCAGCAGTTCCAGTGTCGTGTCCTACGAGCAGTACTTC. The genes are TRBV28 and TRBJ2-7; D is ambiguous. The CDR3 is made up of 14 amino acids. The V gene's germline CDR1 is MDHEN and CDR2 SYDVKM. The ends were cut back, 4 bases at V and 1 base at J, with 11 bases in the middle. The full variable domain, in which reference TRBV28 and TRBJ2-7 provide the parts outside the CDR3, is DVKVTQSSRYLVKRTGEKVFLECVQDMDHENMFWYRQDPGLGLRLIYFSYDVKMKEKGDIPEGYSVSREKKERFSLILESASTNQTSMYLCASSSSVVSYEQYFGPGTRLTVT.

Many counts were recorded for this clonotype. V is TRBV6-2 or TRBV6-3 and J is TRBJ2-1; perhaps D is TRBD1 or TRBD2 (5 bases each). Trimming stripped 2 bases from V and 8 bases from J, with 22 bases between. The germline V gene encodes CDR1 MNHEY and CDR2 SVGEGT. The CDR3 is made up of 17 amino acids. The DNA for the CDR3 is TGTGCCAGCAGTTACCTACTTGGGACGGCCTACTTTGATGAGCAGTTCTTC. This translates into CASSYLLGTAYFDEQFF.

This rearrangement joins TRBV15 to TRBJ2-7; TRBD1 matches at 7 bases. The CDR3 runs to 15 residues. Unmatched junction bases numbered 7, after V lost 0 bases and J lost 5 bases. Germline V gene data show CDR1 as LNHNV and CDR2 as YYDKDF (reference sequence). The CDR3 region is CATSRDRTGPNEQYF. CDR3 sequence (DNA): TGTGCCACCAGCAGAGATAGGACAGGACCCAACGAGCAGTACTTC.

This clonotype was picked up a small number of times. The CDR3 here is CSARTSGSNTGELFF. The DNA for the CDR3 is TGCAGCGCCAGGACTAGCGGGAGCAACACCGGGGAGCTGTTTTTT. The chain carries TRBV29-1 and TRBJ2-2; the match to TRBD2 covers 13 bases. The germline CDR1 and CDR2 sequences are SQVTM and ANQGSEA. The CDR3 loop spans 15 amino acids. Trimming took 7 bases from V and 2 from J; bases not matched to a gene: 4.

The chain recombines TRBV9 with TRBJ2-3; D might be TRBD2 (5 bases). This CDR3 has 13 residues. From germline, CDR1 is SGDLS and CDR2 YYNGEE. V lost 3 bases and J 8 bases, leaving 13 bases between the germline ends. The CDR3: CASSARTAGTQYF. In nucleotides, the CDR3 is TGTGCCAGCAGCGCCAGAACCGCGGGTACGCAGTATTTT. The whole variable domain, filled in from reference TRBV9 and TRBJ2-3, reads DSGVTQTPKHLITATGQRVTLRCSPRSGDLSVYWYQQSLDQGLQFLIQYYNGEERAKGNILERFSAQQFPDLHSELNLSSLELGDSALYFCASSARTAGTQYFGPGTRLTVL.

The chain recombines TRBV3-1 with TRBJ2-7; the D gene is possibly TRBD1 (5 bases). CDR3 length equals 14 residues. V lost 1 base and J lost 4, with 11 bases in between. Germline V lookup: CDR1 LGHDT, CDR2 YNNKEL (reference sequence). CDR3 in DNA: TGTGCCAGCAGCCAAGGCTCAGGGATATACGAGCAGTACTTC. Its protein product is CASSQGSGIYEQYF.

This chain connects TRBV24-1 to TRBJ2-1, with TRBD1 matching 7 bases. V gave up 4 bases and J gave up 8 bases; unmatched junction bases: 10. The germline V gene encodes CDR1 KGHDR and CDR2 SFDVKD. The CDR3 consists of 15 residues. The CDR3 loop reads CATSDPGQNLHEQFF. The CDR3, as DNA: TGTGCCACCAGTGACCCGGGACAGAATTTACATGAGCAGTTCTTC.

In this sample, this clonotype turned up a few times. The chain carries TRBV12-3 or TRBV12-4 and TRBJ1-2; 7 bases agree with TRBD1. The CDR3 has 12 residues. After removal of 5 bases from V and 7 bases from J, the junction contained 4 bases not matched to a gene. CDR3 sequence (DNA): TGTGCCAGCAGTCCTCAGGGGGTTGGCTACACCTTC. Amino acids: CASSPQGVGYTF.

The gene calls are TRBV20-1 and TRBJ1-5; D gene uncertain. Germline loops: CDR1 DFQATT, CDR2 SNEGSKA (reference sequence). The length of the CDR3 is 16 residues. The CDR3 reads CCARDRSGRSNQPQHF. The DNA of the CDR3 is TGCTGCGCTAGAGATCGTTCCGGTAGGAGCAATCAGCCCCAGCATTTT.

This clonotype occurred a few times. This chain joins TRBV5-5 and TRBJ1-4; TRBD1 agrees at 7 bases. This CDR3 spans 14 amino acids. Germline V gene sequence: CDR1 SGHKS, CDR2 YYEKEE (reference sequence). Germline trimming cut 4 bases from V and 1 base from J; bases unmatched to any gene: 1. In nucleotides, the CDR3 is TGTGCCAGCAGCCGACAGGGAACTAATGAAAAACTGTTTTTT. Its translation is CASSRQGTNEKLFF.

This sequence joins TRBV7-2 and TRBJ2-7; 9 positions match TRBD1. The trim removed 6 bases at V and 4 bases at J, leaving 7 bases unmatched. This CDR3 has 14 amino acids. Germline V gene sequence: CDR1 SGHTA, CDR2 FQGNSA. This CDR3 is CASRETGGVYEQYF. The CDR3 bases are TGTGCCAGCAGGGAAACAGGGGGCGTTTACGAGCAGTACTTC.

The chain has TRBV6-1 and TRBJ1-6; tentative D call: TRBD1 (5 bases). V was shortened by 4 bases and J by 7 bases, with 11 bases between the two germline ends. The CDR3 has 14 residues. Germline-derived CDR1 and CDR2 are MNHNS and SASEGT. CDR3 protein: CASSGGENNSPLHF. CDR3 DNA sequence: TGTGCCAGCAGTGGAGGGGAGAACAATTCACCCCTCCACTTT.

This clonotype was observed a few times. The rearrangement links TRBV9 to TRBJ1-4; D is uncertain. CDR3 length: 15 residues. The V gene's germline CDR1 is SGDLS and CDR2 YYNGEE. V lost 4 bases, J lost 8 bases, and 18 bases lay in between. This chain's CDR3 is CASSPQTTGREKLFF. DNA for the CDR3: TGTGCCAGCAGCCCCCAGACTACGGGGAGGGAAAAACTGTTTTTT.

This clonotype has just a few counts. V is TRBV12-3 or TRBV12-4 and J is TRBJ2-5; 9 bases line up with TRBD1. This CDR3 has 15 amino acids. The V and J ends lost 5 bases and 5 bases, in that order; junction bases with no gene match: 9. This CDR3 is CASSRPGTGFETQYF. Written as DNA, the CDR3 is TGTGCCAGCAGTCGTCCCGGGACAGGGTTCGAGACCCAGTACTTC.